The T cell receptor (beta chain) described here comes from a study of Ad26.COV2.S vaccination and SARS-CoV-2 variants. Study-level results: Participants in the vaccine arm had higher spike-specific TCR breadth; placebo recipients had lower.

Concerning this clone itself: The target antigen is unknown.

Sample treatment: approximately 18 received Ad26.COV2.S at low or high dose, single or two shots; roughly five received placebo; per-sample allocation not given. Collection of the samples took place on day 63 after the first injection of vaccine or placebo. Data came from immunoSEQ multiplex PCR; TCRdb stores just in-frame clones and leaves some out. The sample holds about 400,000 clones, approximately 89% seen once. This specimen was peripheral blood, taken in a trial of Ad26.COV2.S vaccine versus placebo. This TCR derives from a person between 18 and 65 years old who received the Ad26.COV2.S COVID-19 vaccine or a placebo.

The CDR3 loop reads CSASLTGIGTQYF. The CDR3 bases are TGCAGTGCTAGTCTTACAGGGATAGGGACGCAGTATTTT. V gene TRBV20-1 combines with J gene TRBJ2-3; tentative D call: TRBD1 (6 bases). This CDR3 is built from 13 residues. The germline CDR1 and CDR2 sequences are DFQATT and SNEGSKA (reference sequence). Trimming shortened V by 3 bases and J by 9 bases, and 16 bases separated the two germline ends.